This T cell receptor beta chain was found in a study of regulatory and conventional T cells in RAG deficiency. Regarding the study as a whole: Shorter CDR3s in all patient subsets; >75% Treg-Tconv overlap in Omenn. Other subsets showed around 10-fold reductions, but Treg unique TCR beta sequences fell approximately 100-fold in these patients. Sorted Omenn CD25-high CD127-low cells may not be bona fide Tregs.

Notes on this clone: Antigen specificity is unknown.

The CDR3 is 14 residues long. The J segment lost 5 bases and the V segment lost 5 bases, leaving 5 bases of the junction unmatched. In germline, CDR1 is MNHEY, CDR2 SMNVEV (reference sequence). Profiled with immunoSEQ multiplex PCR; TCRdb holds only in-frame clones, not every one. The data show more than 30,000 clones, 80% to 90% seen once. In addition, the sample was reused for a study of regulatory T cells. From that second work: Primers: 52 TRBV forward and 13 TRBJ reverse.

V usage is TRBV27 and J usage is TRBJ1-5, with 8 positions matching TRBD1. The source material was CD8+ T cells sorted from blood. The sequence was obtained from a human donor in good health. This CDR3 reads CASSDRGGDQPQHF. The CDR3 bases are TGTGCCAGCAGTGACAGGGGTGGGGATCAGCCCCAGCATTTT.